This T cell receptor (beta chain) was identified during a study of read filtering for tumor transcriptome and immune sequencing (TCRdb year 2020). Study-wide context: The cohort consisted of approximately 17 male and some 15 female patients, with a mean age of around 66 years and an age range of roughly 47 to 85. By revised international staging, about 8 patients were R-ISS I, some 17 were R-ISS II and more than five were R-ISS III. After DNase treatment, whole-transcriptome libraries were prepared with the TruSeq RNA Access Library Prep Kit. Per sample, about 4 to 10.27 million TCR-region mapped reads were obtained with IR-seq, compared with only roughly 85 to 1273 with RNA-seq. Using the same bone marrow samples, the study compared TCR repertoires obtained by targeted immune repertoire sequencing with those obtained by bulk whole-transcriptome sequencing. A main aim was a read-filtering strategy for immune repertoire data, specifically whether clonotypes supported by a single read should be removed. General study outcomes and caveats: When single-read clonotypes were removed, the proportions of shared clonotypes in IR-seq and RNA-seq correlated more strongly. Rather than purified T cells, the sorted CD138-negative fraction was a mixed bone marrow immune population. Compared with RNA-seq, IR-seq captured clonotypes at much higher depth and more reliably, and a smaller IR-seq throughput was enough to identify most shared clonotypes. Single-read clonotypes made up about 82% of clonotypes but only 3% to 4.5% of total reads in IR-seq, compared with about 77% of clonotypes and under 45% of reads in RNA-seq.

This clonotype was seen repeatedly, ten times or more. Its antigen is not yet known. Within one base of it there is no much larger clone, and no base qualities were kept. Every patient had bone marrow sampled at the time of active disease. Bone marrow mononuclear cells were isolated by Ficoll-Hypaque density gradient centrifugation. Myeloma plasma cells were removed and CD138-negative cells were obtained by negative selection following labeling with CD138 magnetic microbeads on a MACS separator. Flow cytometry with CD138 antibodies on an Attune NxT was used to check how pure the isolated cells were. Total RNA was extracted using TRIzol reagent and was quantified on a NanoDrop spectrophotometer. For each patient, paired RNA-seq and IR-seq were run on the CD138-negative bone marrow sample from that patient. Starting from 400 to 450 ng RNA, TCR libraries were constructed with the Immunoverse kit using molecular barcoded adaptors that cover the alpha/delta and beta/gamma chains. The same RNA used for transcriptome sequencing was used for TCR library preparation. Sequencing of TCR libraries was carried out on an Illumina HiSeq 4000 with 2 x 150 cycles. The source study handled its data this way. TCR reads were aligned to human V, D, J and C references and assembled into CDR3 clonotypes with MiXCR, including quality filtering and error correction. Clonotype counts and gene usage diversity were analyzed with the tcR package in R. For inspection of raw mapping reads, RNA-seq reads were mapped by STAR aligner version 2.5.3a onto GRCh37 of the human genome. To test how sequencing depth affected the clonotypes detected, IR-seq fastq files were randomly downsampled with Seqtk 1.3. TCRdb reanalyzed the raw reads on its own, using fastp at Q25 for trimming and MiXCR for clone calling, and kept in-frame beta chains. All rows with the same CDR3 protein become a single entry with the most common DNA and genes. The V and J calls follow TCRdb's processing rather than the paper's. For this sample the table gives fewer than 75,000 distinct CDR3 sequences, of which under 25% were detected only once. The biggest ten clones account for about 18% of the sample.

The junction carries 12 bases between V and J, which are trimmed by 1 base and 2 bases respectively. Its CDR3 holds 16 amino acids, cysteine through phenylalanine. Only CDR3 DNA remains: 48 bases, in frame from the first base. In the germline V gene, CDR1 corresponds to SGHTA and CDR2 to FQGNSA. Input material: a population of CD138-negative cells sorted from bone marrow. The cell subset or site label, read with the paper, signifies: bone marrow mononuclear cells depleted of CD138+ plasma/myeloma cells by negative magnetic selection. This sequence uses TRBV7-2 and TRBJ2-1; no D gene is confidently identified. The TCR sequence derives from a donor at least 40 years old with multiple myeloma. DNA sequence: TGTGCCAGCAGCTTAGGGTTGGGAAGCACCTACAATGAGCAGTTCTTC. It specifies CASSLGLGSTYNEQFF.